The clone carrying this TCR beta chain has a count of ten or more. Its antigen is still unknown. The data are from a study of T-cell reconstitution after alpha-beta-depleted transplantation in children. General observations from the study: By about two months after transplant, alpha-beta T cells reportedly arose from several hundred graft clones that had expanded.

The TCRbeta library was prepared with unique molecular identifiers. TCRdb redid the calling of the PCR reads with MiXCR, one entry per CDR3 protein. The sample lists about 160,000 distinct CDR3 sequences, 11% seen once, with around 13% in the top ten. Germline loops: CDR1 MNHEY, CDR2 SMNVEV (reference sequence). The CDR3 totals 14 residues. V shed 5 bases and J shed 0 bases, with 10 bases lying between them. The sequence derives from a boy between 2 and 15 years old with acute myeloid leukemia, due to receive a stem cell transplant. The sample was PBMCs, taken before TCRalphabeta/CD19-depleted stem cell transplant. This chain connects TRBV27 to TRBJ2-5, with D tentatively TRBD1 (5 bases). DNA for the CDR3: TGTGCCAGCAGTCATGGACACGACCAAGAGACCCAGTACTTC. Translation: CASSHGHDQETQYF.